This T cell receptor (beta chain) emerged from a study of regulatory T cells in long-lasting Graves disease. Study at large: Graves' patients who were just diagnosed had used antithyroid drugs for under 3 months. General study points: The persistent group shared around 2,600 public clonotypes, more than the 850 to 1,000 shared by new patients.

Notes on this clonotype: Its target is not known.

CDR3-region Arm-PCR and iRepertoire HTBI primers produced the TCR beta libraries. Via MiXCR, TCRdb re-called the multiplex PCR reads, giving one row per CDR3 protein. The table includes a few hundred thousand distinct CDR3 sequences, 15% to 20% detected once. Time point described: newly diagnosed GD, antithyroid drugs for less than 3 months. After RNA was extracted from PBMCs, the TCR library was made from it. This CDR3 has 15 residues. Trimming removed 0 bases from V and 7 bases from J, with 16 bases in between. CDR1 and CDR2 from the germline V gene are DFQATT and SNEGSKA (reference sequence). This sample also belongs to another study, concerning T cells in Graves' hyperthyroidism and ophthalmopathy. Per that paper: Most clonotypes expanded in thyroid above 0.001 were likewise present in blood.

The chain is built from TRBV20-1 and TRBJ2-1; perhaps TRBD2 as D (5 bases). This receptor was identified in a woman aged 25 to 39 with Graves disease. The input for sequencing was peripheral blood mononuclear cells (PBMCs), taken at new diagnosis, from a patient treated with antithyroid drugs. The CDR3 DNA follows: TGCAGTGCTAGAGACGCGGGTAGCGCCCTAAATGAGCAGTTCTTC. Translated, it gives CSARDAGSALNEQFF.